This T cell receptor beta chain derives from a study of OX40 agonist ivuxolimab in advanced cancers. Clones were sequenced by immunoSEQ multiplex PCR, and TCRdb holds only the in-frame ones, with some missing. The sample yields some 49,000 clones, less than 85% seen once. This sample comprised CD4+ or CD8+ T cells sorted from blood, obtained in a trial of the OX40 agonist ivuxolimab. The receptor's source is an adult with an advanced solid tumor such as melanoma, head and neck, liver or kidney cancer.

The CDR3 here is CANTPDYEQYV. In nucleotides, the CDR3 is TGCGCCAACACACCTGACTACGAGCAGTACGTC. The V call is TRBV10-1, the J call TRBJ2-7; no firm D call. Germline CDR1 and CDR2: WNHNN and SYGVQD (reference sequence). This CDR3 contains 11 residues. V lost 10 bases to trimming and J lost 3 bases, with 10 bases between them.